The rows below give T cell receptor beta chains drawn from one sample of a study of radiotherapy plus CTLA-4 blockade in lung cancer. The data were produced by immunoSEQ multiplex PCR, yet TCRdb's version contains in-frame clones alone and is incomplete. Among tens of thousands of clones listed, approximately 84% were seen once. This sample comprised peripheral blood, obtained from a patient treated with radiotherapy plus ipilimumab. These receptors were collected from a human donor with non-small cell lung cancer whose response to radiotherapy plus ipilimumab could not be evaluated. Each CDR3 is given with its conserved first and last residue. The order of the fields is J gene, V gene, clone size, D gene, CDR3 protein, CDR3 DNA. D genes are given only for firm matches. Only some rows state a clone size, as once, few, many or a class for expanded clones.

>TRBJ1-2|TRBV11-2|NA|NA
CASSQGIGYGYTF
TGTGCCAGCAGCCAGGGGATTGGCTATGGCTACACCTTC
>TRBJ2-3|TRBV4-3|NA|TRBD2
CASSQDRAGGAPDTQYF
TGCGCCAGCAGCCAAGACCGGGCGGGAGGGGCCCCAGATACGCAGTATTTT
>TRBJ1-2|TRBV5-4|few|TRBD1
CASSEDRGQFGYTF
TGTGCCAGCAGCGAAGACAGGGGGCAATTCGGCTACACCTTC
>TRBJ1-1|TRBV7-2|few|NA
CASSLLGQNTEAFF
TGTGCCAGCAGCTTACTCGGACAGAACACTGAAGCTTTCTTT
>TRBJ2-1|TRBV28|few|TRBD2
CASSSIRLAGDHNEQFF
TGTGCCAGCAGTTCAATTCGACTAGCGGGAGACCACAATGAGCAGTTCTTC
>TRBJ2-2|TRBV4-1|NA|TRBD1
CASSLSGQGVSGELFF
TGCGCCAGCAGCCTATCGGGACAGGGTGTCTCCGGGGAGCTGTTTTTT
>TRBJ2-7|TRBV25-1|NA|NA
CASSRIRGNSYEQYF
TGTGCCAGCAGTCGAATCCGGGGGAATTCCTACGAGCAGTACTTC
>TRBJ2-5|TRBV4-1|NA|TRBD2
CASSPRGLAGTQETQYF
TGCGCCAGCAGCCCCAGAGGACTAGCGGGTACCCAAGAGACCCAGTACTTC
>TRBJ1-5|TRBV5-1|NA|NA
CASSISGGNQPQHF
TGCGCCAGCAGCATATCCGGGGGCAATCAGCCCCAGCATTTT
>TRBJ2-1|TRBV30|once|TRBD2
CAWKGLAGMVYNEQFF
TGTGCCTGGAAGGGACTAGCGGGAATGGTATACAATGAGCAGTTCTTC
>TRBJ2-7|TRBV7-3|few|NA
CASSLWGGAGRDEQYF
TGTGCCAGCAGCTTATGGGGGGGGGCAGGTCGGGACGAGCAGTACTTC
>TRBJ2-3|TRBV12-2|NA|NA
CASRLEALPGQGAITRYTDTQYF
TGTGCAAGTCGCTTAGAGGCCCTACCGGGACAGGGGGCAATCACCCGATACACAGATACGCAGTATTTT
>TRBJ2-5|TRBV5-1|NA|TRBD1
CASSLLGGQQETQYF
TGCGCCAGCAGCTTGCTAGGGGGACAGCAAGAGACCCAGTACTTC
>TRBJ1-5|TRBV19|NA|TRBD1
CASSSDRVGQPQHF
TGTGCCAGTAGTAGTGACAGGGTCGGTCAGCCCCAGCATTTT
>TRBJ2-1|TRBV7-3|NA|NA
CASSLDRDNEQFF
TGTGCCAGCAGCTTAGATAGAGACAATGAGCAGTTCTTC
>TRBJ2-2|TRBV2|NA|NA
CASSSDTTTGELFF
TGTGCCAGCAGCTCGGACACGACCACCGGGGAGCTGTTTTTT
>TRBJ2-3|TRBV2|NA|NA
CASSVRDTQYF
TGTGCCAGCAGTGTGCGGGATACGCAGTATTTT
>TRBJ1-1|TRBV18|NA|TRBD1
CASSSGTANGAEAFF
TGTGCCAGCTCATCCGGGACAGCCAACGGAGCTGAAGCTTTCTTT
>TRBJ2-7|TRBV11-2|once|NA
CASSLAPSTNYEQYF
TGTGCCAGCAGCTTAGCGCCCTCCACTAACTACGAGCAGTACTTC
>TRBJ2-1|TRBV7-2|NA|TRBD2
CASSLVTSGSTAYNEQFF
TGTGCCAGCAGCTTAGTCACTAGCGGGAGTACGGCCTACAATGAGCAGTTCTTC
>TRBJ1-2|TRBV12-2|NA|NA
CASRPTGRHYGYTF
TGTGCAAGTCGCCCAACAGGGAGACACTATGGCTACACCTTC
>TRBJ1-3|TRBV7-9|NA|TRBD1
CASSSTGGLGNTIYF
TGTGCCAGCAGCTCGACAGGGGGCCTCGGAAACACCATATATTTT
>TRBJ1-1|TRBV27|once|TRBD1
CASSLGQAQEAFF
TGTGCCAGCAGTTTGGGACAGGCCCAAGAAGCTTTCTTT
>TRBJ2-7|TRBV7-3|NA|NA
CASSPQGFSYEQYF
TGTGCCAGCAGCCCGCAGGGATTCTCCTACGAGCAGTACTTC
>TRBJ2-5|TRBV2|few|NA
CASTRDTRKWTQYF
TGTGCCAGCACCCGGGACACTAGGAAGTGGACCCAGTACTTC
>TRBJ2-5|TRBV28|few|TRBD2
CASSFSGGPTQYF
TGTGCCAGCAGTTTTAGCGGGGGTCCGACCCAGTACTTC
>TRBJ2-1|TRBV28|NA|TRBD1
CASRGTGWTEQFF
TGTGCCAGCAGGGGGACAGGGTGGACTGAGCAGTTCTTC
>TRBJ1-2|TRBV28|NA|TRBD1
CASSSLSTGVDGYTF
TGTGCCAGCAGTTCCCTATCTACAGGGGTGGATGGCTACACCTTC
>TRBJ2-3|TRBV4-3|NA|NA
CASSLQPHTDTQYF
TGCGCCAGCAGCCTACAGCCCCACACAGATACGCAGTATTTT
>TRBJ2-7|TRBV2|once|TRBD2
CASRKRLALSYEQYF
TGTGCCAGCAGAAAGCGACTAGCTCTGTCCTACGAGCAGTACTTC
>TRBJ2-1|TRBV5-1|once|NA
CASSSNPGGNEQFF
TGCGCCAGCAGCTCGAATCCCGGGGGCAATGAGCAGTTCTTC
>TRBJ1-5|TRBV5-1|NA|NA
CASSPNSGNNQPQHF
TGCGCCAGCAGCCCCAACTCAGGGAACAATCAGCCCCAGCATTTT
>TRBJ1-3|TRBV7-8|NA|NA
CASSLVQGNTIYF
TGTGCCAGCAGCTTAGTACAGGGAAACACCATATATTTT
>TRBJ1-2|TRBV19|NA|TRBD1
CASSSTRGQGAFGYTF
TGTGCCAGTAGTTCCACCCGGGGACAGGGGGCGTTTGGCTACACCTTC
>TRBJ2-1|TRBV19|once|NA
CASSIRNRMLDEQFF
TGTGCCAGTAGTATCCGGAACAGAATGCTGGATGAGCAGTTCTTC
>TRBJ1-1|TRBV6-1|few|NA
CASRERGTEAFF
TGTGCCAGCAGGGAAAGGGGAACTGAAGCTTTCTTT
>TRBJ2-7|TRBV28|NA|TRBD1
CASNGQGVVREQYF
TGTGCCAGCAATGGACAGGGGGTCGTTCGCGAGCAGTACTTC
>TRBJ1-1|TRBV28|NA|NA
CVATGMNTEAFF
TGTGTCGCAACAGGCATGAACACTGAAGCTTTCTTT
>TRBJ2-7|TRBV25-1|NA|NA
CASSEYRNEQYF
TGTGCCAGCAGTGAATACAGGAACGAGCAGTACTTC
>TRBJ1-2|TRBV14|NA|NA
CASSQDRDYGYTF
TGTGCCAGCAGCCAAGACAGGGACTATGGCTACACCTTC
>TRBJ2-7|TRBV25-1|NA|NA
CASSDYRVSYEQYF
TGTGCCAGCAGTGACTACAGGGTCTCCTACGAGCAGTACTTC
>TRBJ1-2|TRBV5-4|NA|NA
CASSVNIGGGYGYTF
TGTGCCAGCAGCGTAAATATCGGGGGAGGCTATGGCTACACCTTC
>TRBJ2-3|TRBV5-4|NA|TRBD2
CASSRLAGGRGDTQYF
TGTGCCAGCAGCCGACTAGCGGGAGGGCGGGGAGATACGCAGTATTTT
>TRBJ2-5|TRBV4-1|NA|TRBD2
CASSHIGGGPDQETQYF
TGCGCCAGCAGCCATATCGGCGGGGGGCCGGACCAAGAGACCCAGTACTTC
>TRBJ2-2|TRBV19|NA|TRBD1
CASSVGQINTGELFF
TGTGCCAGTAGTGTGGGACAGATCAACACCGGGGAGCTGTTTTTT
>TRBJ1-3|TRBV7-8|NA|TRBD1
CASSLGAGQGAGNTIYF
TGTGCCAGCAGCTTAGGGGCCGGACAGGGAGCTGGAAACACCATATATTTT
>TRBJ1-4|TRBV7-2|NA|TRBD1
CASSLVGDRGRATNEKLFF
TGTGCCAGCAGCTTAGTTGGAGACAGGGGTCGCGCAACTAATGAAAAACTGTTTTTT
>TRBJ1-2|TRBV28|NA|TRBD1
CASTGGGAYYGYTF
TGTGCCAGCACAGGAGGGGGCGCGTACTATGGCTACACCTTC
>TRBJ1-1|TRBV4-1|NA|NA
CASSAPSRGTEAFF
TGCGCCAGCAGCGCCCCCTCCCGGGGGACTGAAGCTTTCTTT
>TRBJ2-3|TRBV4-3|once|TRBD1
CASSQGGQGYTDTQYF
TGCGCCAGCAGCCAAGGGGGACAGGGCTACACAGATACGCAGTATTTT
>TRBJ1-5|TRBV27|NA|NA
CASSLRNQPQHF
TGTGCCAGCAGTTTGCGAAATCAGCCCCAGCATTTT
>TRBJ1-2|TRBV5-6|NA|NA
CASSPRLSQMRYGYTF
TGTGCCAGCAGCCCGAGACTGTCCCAGATGCGCTATGGCTACACCTTC
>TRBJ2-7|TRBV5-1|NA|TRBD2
CASSLLHFGTSDYEQYF
TGCGCCAGCAGCCTACTCCACTTCGGGACTAGCGACTACGAGCAGTACTTC